This entry lists 28 T cell receptor beta chains sequenced from one sample in a study of response to subunit inactivated influenza vaccine. Each CDR3 protein is one row after TCRdb ran MiXCR on the RT-PCR reads. This sample has about 570,000 distinct CDR3 sequences, with approximately 10% found just once. The data were also submitted as part of a second study, on T cells expressing NK-cell markers. From that second work: 5'RACE template switching built TCR beta cDNA with unique molecular identifiers.

Sample: PBMCs from blood, taken on the day of vaccination. Receptor source: a man aged 50 or older who received an inactivated influenza vaccine.

This clonotype was detected a few times. The CDR3 is CSASDRGQETQYF. CDR3 nucleotide sequence: TGCAGTGCTTCCGACAGGGGTCAGGAGACCCAGTACTTC. The rearrangement joins TRBV20-1 to TRBJ2-5, with 8 bases matching TRBD1. Germline V gene lookup returns CDR1 DFQATT and CDR2 SNEGSKA (reference sequence). The CDR3 contains 13 residues. The V gene end was trimmed by 5 bases and the J gene end by 5 bases; junction bases not matched to a gene: 7.

The genes are TRBV3-1 and TRBJ2-7, with D maybe TRBD1 (5 bases). The CDR3 consists of 17 residues. Germline V gene sequence: CDR1 LGHDT, CDR2 YNNKEL (reference sequence). The germline V and J ends were trimmed by 0 bases and 4 bases, with 19 bases remaining between them. Here the CDR3 DNA reads TGTGCCAGCAGCCAAGATTTGCCGTTGGCAGGGAAATACGAGCAGTACTTC. Residues: CASSQDLPLAGKYEQYF.

This clonotype was seen a few times. The chain links TRBV30 to TRBJ2-4, with 8 bases matching TRBD2. Unmatched junction bases numbered 4, after V lost 0 bases and J lost 6 bases. This CDR3 is built from 14 residues. Germline V CDR1 and CDR2: GTSNPN, SVGIG (reference sequence). CDR3 region: CAWSVHGGGNIQYF. DNA for the CDR3: TGTGCCTGGAGTGTACACGGGGGGGGAAACATTCAGTACTTC.

This clonotype has a handful of counts. The chain is built from TRBV10-3 and TRBJ2-1, with 12 bases matching TRBD2. Germline trimming cut 5 bases from V and 3 bases from J; bases unmatched to any gene: 2. Germline assignment: CDR1 ENHRY and CDR2 SYGVKD. The CDR3 runs to 15 residues. This chain's CDR3 is CAISRTSGVYNEQFF. CDR3 coding DNA: TGTGCCATCAGTCGGACTAGCGGGGTCTACAATGAGCAGTTCTTC.

This clonotype was seen a handful of times. The chain uses TRBV10-3 and TRBJ2-6, with a weak D call TRBD1 (6 bases). This CDR3 region has 15 residues. The germline V gene encodes CDR1 ENHRY and CDR2 SYGVKD. Trimming took 7 bases from V and 0 from J, leaving 10 bases between them. In DNA, the CDR3 is TGTGCCATCACGGGACAAGACTCTGGGGCCAACGTCCTGACTTTC. Translating gives CAITGQDSGANVLTF.

This clonotype has more than one count but fewer than ten. The chain uses TRBV28 and TRBJ2-3; D not certain. This CDR3 has 13 residues. CDR1 is MDHEN, CDR2 SYDVKM, per germline. V shed 2 bases and J shed 5 bases, with 8 bases lying between them. CDR3 amino acids: CASSLNLGDTQYF. CDR3 DNA sequence: TGTGCCAGCAGTTTAAACCTGGGAGATACGCAGTATTTT.

This clonotype was seen at least ten times. This sequence joins TRBV28 and TRBJ2-2; 8 nucleotides match TRBD1. This CDR3 spans 16 amino acids. Germline CDR1 MDHEN, CDR2 SYDVKM. V dropped 5 bases and J dropped 2; count of bases not matched to a gene: 7. The CDR3 nucleotides read TGTGCCAGCAGTCCTTTGACAGGGGCAAACACCGGGGAGCTGTTTTTT. Translating it yields CASSPLTGANTGELFF.

This clonotype was seen a few times. The genes are TRBV5-1 and TRBJ2-7, with TRBD1 matching over 8 bases. CDR1 is SGHRS and CDR2 is YFSETQ in the germline V gene. The length of the CDR3 is 16 residues. Unmatched junction bases numbered 11, after V lost 1 base and J lost 5 bases. The CDR3 loop is CASSLTLVSGGHEQYF. For the CDR3, the DNA is TGCGCCAGCAGCTTGACTCTTGTCTCAGGGGGCCACGAGCAGTACTTC.

This clonotype was recorded many times. The V gene is TRBV5-1, the J gene TRBJ2-7; TRBD1 aligns across 8 bases. The CDR3 sequence is 13 residues long. The germline gives CDR1 SGHRS, CDR2 YFSETQ. Trimming took 4 bases from V and 3 from J; bases not matched to a gene: 3. Written as DNA, the CDR3 is TGCGCCAGCAGCGGAGGACAGGGCTACGAGCAGTACTTC. Its protein is CASSGGQGYEQYF.

This clonotype has a count of ten or more. The chain combines TRBV29-1 with TRBJ2-7, with TRBD2 identical over 8 bases. V lost 6 bases, J lost 2 bases, and 9 bases stayed unmatched. CDR1 SQVTM and CDR2 ANQGSEA come from the germline V gene. The CDR3 has 14 amino acids. CDR3 sequence reads: CSVGGKAGAYEQYF. CDR3 bases: TGCAGCGTGGGGGGAAAAGCGGGAGCCTACGAGCAGTACTTC.

This clonotype came up many times. The chain has TRBV12-3 or TRBV12-4 and TRBJ2-7, with D hard to call. V was clipped by 6 bases and J by 4 bases, with 10 bases between them. The CDR3 consists of 12 residues. The CDR3 DNA sequence: TGTGCCAGCAGCCTCCTCATATACGAGCAGTACTTC. This encodes CASSLLIYEQYF.

This clonotype was seen a few times. V gene TRBV24-1 combines with J gene TRBJ1-1; 7 nucleotides align to TRBD1. The J segment lost 3 bases and the V segment lost 4 bases, leaving 7 bases of the junction unmatched. The CDR3 runs to 15 residues. The V gene's germline CDR1 is KGHDR and CDR2 SFDVKD. The CDR3 loop is CATSDPRQGHTEAFF. The CDR3 bases are TGTGCCACCAGTGACCCTCGACAGGGCCACACTGAAGCTTTCTTT.

There are a few counts of this clonotype. This chain links TRBV18 with TRBJ2-7; D unclear. CDR1 is KGHSH, CDR2 LQKENI, per germline. CDR3 size: 15 residues. The germline V and J ends were trimmed by 5 bases and 6 bases, with 20 bases remaining between them. The CDR3 here is CASSESWSVAAEQYF. The CDR3 coding sequence is TGTGCCAGCTCAGAATCTTGGTCAGTAGCTGCCGAGCAGTACTTC.

The V gene is TRBV12-3 or TRBV12-4, the J gene TRBJ2-7, with 8 bases fitting TRBD2. CDR3 length equals 15 residues. The V gene end was trimmed by 1 base and the J gene end by 6 bases; junction bases not matched to a gene: 8. CDR3 DNA sequence: TGTGCCAGCAGTTTAGGTCTAGCGGGTATTTCCGAGCAGTACTTC. Protein: CASSLGLAGISEQYF.

This chain joins TRBV7-3 and TRBJ2-2, with 8 nucleotides matching TRBD2. V was clipped by 3 bases and J by 1 base; unmatched bases: 10. The CDR3 consists of 18 residues. From germline, CDR1 is SGHTA and CDR2 FQGTGA. The CDR3 DNA reads as TGTGCCAGCAGCTTCACCGTTACTAGCGGAGGGAACACCGGGGAGCTGTTTTTT. Translating gives CASSFTVTSGGNTGELFF. The complete variable domain, with remaining parts taken from reference TRBV7-3 and TRBJ2-2, reads GAGVSQTPSNKVTEKGKYVELRCDPISGHTALYWYRQSLGQGPEFLIYFQGTGAADDSGLPNDRFFAVRPEGSVSTLKIQRTERGDSAVYLCASSFTVTSGGNTGELFFGEGSRLTVL.

The chain uses TRBV5-8 and TRBJ2-4; TRBD1 matches 10 bases. V was pared by 4 bases and J by 6 bases, with 4 bases of the junction left unmatched. Looked up from germline, CDR1 is SGHTS and CDR2 is YDEGEE. There are 14 residues in the CDR3. Here the CDR3 reads CASSVGQGLNIQYF. The CDR3 nucleotides read TGTGCCAGCAGCGTGGGACAGGGGTTAAACATTCAGTACTTC.

In DNA, the CDR3 is TGTGCCAGCAGCTTAGTGTCGGAGGAAGCTTTCTTT. Translation gives CASSLVSEEAFF. The V call is TRBV7-8, the J call TRBJ1-1, with D uncertain. The CDR3 consists of 12 residues. Germline CDR1 SGHVS, CDR2 FQNEAQ. Trimming shortened V by 1 base and J by 8 bases, and 8 bases separated the two germline ends. Combining the CDR3 with reference TRBV7-8 and TRBJ1-1 gives the whole variable domain GAGVSQSPRYKVAKRGQDVALRCDPISGHVSLFWYQQALGQGPEFLTYFQNEAQLDKSGLPSDRFFAERPEGSVSTLKIQRTQQEDSAVYLCASSLVSEEAFFGQGTRLTVV.

This clonotype has a count of ten or more. This chain connects TRBV4-2 to TRBJ1-6, with 7 bases fitting TRBD1. The CDR3 is 15 residues long. With V trimmed by 4 bases and J by 7 bases, 7 bases remained unmatched. CDR1 is LGHNA, CDR2 YNFKEQ, per germline. Here the CDR3 DNA reads TGTGCCAGCAGCCTCATACCGGGACAGAATTCACCCCTCCACTTT. It translates to CASSLIPGQNSPLHF.

This clonotype has a count of ten or more. The V and J genes are TRBV7-2 and TRBJ1-4; TRBD1 matches at 7 bases. The trim removed 5 bases at V and 7 bases at J, leaving 10 bases unmatched. The germline V gene has CDR1 SGHTA and CDR2 FQGNSA. The CDR3 extends over 15 amino acids. The CDR3 DNA sequence: TGTGCCAGCAGCGAGCTGACAGGGCCTCTTGAAAAACTGTTTTTT. Its translation: CASSELTGPLEKLFF.

This chain uses TRBV6-1 with TRBJ2-2; the match to TRBD1 covers 7 bases. Germline lookup yields CDR1 MNHNS and CDR2 SASEGT. The CDR3 extends over 16 amino acids. V shed 5 bases, J shed 3 bases, and the junction held 9 bases outside the gene matches. CDR3 region: CASSRQGRLDTGELFF. The CDR3 DNA follows: TGTGCCAGCAGTAGACAGGGCCGTTTAGACACCGGGGAGCTGTTTTTT.

This clonotype was detected a few times. The chain uses TRBV6-5 and TRBJ2-1; D call uncertain. The CDR3 runs 13 residues. The germline V gene encodes CDR1 MNHEY and CDR2 SVGAGI. Trimming left V 3 bases short and J 8 bases short, with 11 bases between. The CDR3 DNA is TGTGCCAGCAGTTATGGGGTAAAGGATGAGCAGTTCTTC. This encodes CASSYGVKDEQFF.

The chain employs TRBV2 and TRBJ2-1, with 7 bases lining up with TRBD2. The CDR3 contains 18 residues. V lost 5 bases and J lost 0; bases outside the gene matches: 13. Germline CDR1 is SNHLY and CDR2 is FYNNEI. The DNA for the CDR3 is TGTGCCAGCAGTACTCTGGGCTCTAGCGGAAGCTCCTACAATGAGCAGTTCTTC. Translated, it gives CASSTLGSSGSSYNEQFF.

The chain couples TRBV4-1 to TRBJ1-2; D is undetermined. The V gene's germline CDR1 is MGHRA and CDR2 YSYEKL. V was trimmed by 1 base and J by 0 bases, leaving 12 bases between them. This CDR3 spans 16 amino acids. The DNA for the CDR3 is TGCGCCAGCAGCCAAGTTTACGGGGTCCCTAACTATGGCTACACCTTC. Translating gives CASSQVYGVPNYGYTF.

The chain has TRBV5-1 and TRBJ2-2; 10 nucleotides agree with TRBD2. Germline-derived CDR1 and CDR2 are SGHRS and YFSETQ. The J segment lost 7 bases and the V segment lost 4 bases, leaving 4 bases of the junction unmatched. This CDR3 spans 14 amino acids. DNA of the CDR3: TGCGCCAGCAGCAAGGGGACTAGCGACGGGGAGCTGTTTTTT. Residues: CASSKGTSDGELFF.

In its sample, this clonotype was seen a few times. The rearrangement links TRBV25-1 to TRBJ1-2, with D uncertain. The germline V gene encodes CDR1 MGHDK and CDR2 SYGVNS. There are 11 residues in the CDR3. V was pared by 11 bases and J by 5 bases, with 12 bases between. The CDR3 loop is CAGQLLYGYTF. Here the CDR3 DNA reads TGTGCCGGGCAACTACTGTATGGCTACACCTTC.

This clonotype has a count of ten or more. The chain carries TRBV20-1 and TRBJ2-5; maybe TRBD2 (6 bases). The CDR3 has 12 residues. Trimming cost V 3 bases and J 5 bases, with 10 bases left between them. Germline values: CDR1 DFQATT, CDR2 SNEGSKA (reference sequence). Written as DNA, the CDR3 is TGCAGTGCTAGCGGGGGTGATGAGACCCAGTACTTC. The encoded protein is CSASGGDETQYF.

Ten or more counts support this clonotype. The J gene is TRBJ1-2, the V gene TRBV7-6; a weak D match, TRBD1 (5 bases). The V and J ends lost 4 bases and 2 bases respectively, with 14 bases between them. This CDR3 has 15 amino acids. Per germline, CDR1 SGHVS and CDR2 FNYEAQ. CDR3 in DNA: TGTGCCAGCAGCTCCCACGGGACGGGAAACTATGGCTACACCTTC. Translation: CASSSHGTGNYGYTF.

This clonotype was counted only a few times. This chain links TRBV12-3 or TRBV12-4 with TRBJ2-2; TRBD1 matches 8 bases. Trimming cost V 10 bases and J 5 bases; bases outside gene matches: 15. The CDR3 consists of 16 residues. CDR3 coding DNA: TGTGCCACCCGCAGGGGCGGCAGGGGGCCTACCGGGGAGCTGTTTTTT. This codes for CATRRGGRGPTGELFF.